The 27 T cell receptor beta chains below were found in one sample sequenced in a study of T-cell memory formation after mild COVID-19. MiXCR, run by TCRdb on the 5' RACE reads, gives a single entry per CDR3 protein. In the table there are tens of thousands of distinct CDR3 sequences, over 6.5% of which are singletons. Sequencing used PBMCs or a T cell subset sorted from them (not recorded which). The source is an adult who had mild COVID-19 (a few samples of this study predate the infection). Cell type and time point are not known.

The chain couples TRBV20-1 to TRBJ2-7; D is tentatively TRBD1 or TRBD2 (5 bases each). CDR3 length: 14 amino acids. CDR1 is DFQATT and CDR2 is SNEGSKA in the germline V gene (reference sequence). V was trimmed by 2 bases and J by 7 bases, leaving 18 bases between them. CDR3 amino acids: CSARPRDDLREQYF. CDR3 DNA sequence: TGCAGTGCTAGACCTCGGGACGACCTACGGGAGCAGTACTTC.

This clonotype was seen repeatedly, ten times or more. This chain links TRBV24-1 with TRBJ2-1; unclear D gene. Trimming removed 6 bases from V and 6 bases from J, with 8 bases in between. CDR1 is KGHDR and CDR2 is SFDVKD in the germline V gene. The CDR3 extends over 12 amino acids. The CDR3: CATSKLGNEQFF. In nucleotides, the CDR3 is TGTGCCACCAGTAAGCTGGGCAATGAGCAGTTCTTC.

This clonotype was detected many times. The chain couples TRBV7-9 to TRBJ2-5; no firm D call. V lost 5 bases and J 4 bases, leaving 8 bases between the germline ends. Germline loops: CDR1 SEHNR, CDR2 FQNEAQ (reference sequence). The CDR3 is 12 amino acids. In DNA form, the CDR3 reads TGTGCCAGCAGCCCACAAGGAGAGACCCAGTACTTC. Amino acid sequence: CASSPQGETQYF.

The genes are TRBV12-3 or TRBV12-4 and TRBJ1-2; 9 bases are shared with TRBD1. The CDR3 covers 14 residues. V gave up 1 base and J gave up 7 bases; unmatched junction bases: 4. CDR3 amino acids: CASSLGTGEGGYTF. The CDR3 region has the DNA TGTGCCAGCAGTTTAGGGACAGGGGAGGGTGGCTACACCTTC.

This clonotype appeared many times. The chain is built from TRBV2 and TRBJ2-5; no definite D call. Germline-derived CDR1 and CDR2 are SNHLY and FYNNEI. V was shortened by 4 bases and J by 5 bases, with 11 bases between the two germline ends. This CDR3 is 13 amino acids long. DNA for the CDR3: TGTGCCAGCAGTGCCGGTAGCCGGGAGACCCAGTACTTC. Encoded protein: CASSAGSRETQYF.

In its sample, this clonotype was seen a few times. This chain connects TRBV2 to TRBJ1-1; D is undetermined. CDR3 length: 15 residues. The germline V gene has CDR1 SNHLY and CDR2 FYNNEI. V gave up 6 bases and J gave up 0 bases, with 14 bases separating them. DNA of the CDR3: TGTGCCAGCAGGCCCAGTAGTAGTATGAACACTGAAGCTTTCTTT. Its protein product is CASRPSSSMNTEAFF.

The chain is built from TRBV12-3 or TRBV12-4 and TRBJ2-1, with 9 bases fitting TRBD1. This CDR3 has 16 amino acids. The J segment lost 9 bases and the V segment lost 5 bases, leaving 14 bases of the junction unmatched. DNA of the CDR3: TGTGCCAGCAGTGGAGAGGCCAGGACAGGGGACGGTGAGCAGTTCTTC. Translated, it gives CASSGEARTGDGEQFF.

This clonotype was found many times. The chain joins TRBV29-1 to TRBJ2-7; D is undetermined. Per the germline V gene, CDR1 is SQVTM and CDR2 is ANQGSEA. Between the trimmed V and J ends, which lost 4 bases and 3 bases, there was a span of 10 bases. The CDR3 length is 12 residues. The CDR3 protein is CSVADGNYEQYF. The CDR3 DNA sequence: TGCAGCGTTGCGGACGGAAACTACGAGCAGTACTTC.

In its sample, this clonotype was seen many times. The chain combines TRBV5-1 with TRBJ1-1; TRBD1 agrees at 9 bases. The CDR3 spans 16 residues. Germline V CDR1 and CDR2: SGHRS, YFSETQ. V was pared by 2 bases and J by 0 bases, with 5 bases of the junction left unmatched. The CDR3 DNA follows: TGCGCCAGCAGCTTTCGACAGGGGGGGTTGAACACTGAAGCTTTCTTT. Its translation: CASSFRQGGLNTEAFF.

Only a few counts were recorded for this clonotype. The chain combines TRBV5-1 with TRBJ1-2; perhaps TRBD1 as D (6 bases). The CDR3 is made up of 16 amino acids. Germline values: CDR1 SGHRS, CDR2 YFSETQ. V shed 5 bases and J shed 2 bases, with 19 bases lying between them. This CDR3 is CASSLQGSGSNYGYTF. CDR3 DNA sequence: TGCGCCAGCAGTCTTCAGGGGTCCGGTTCGAACTATGGCTACACCTTC.

This clonotype was observed many times. The gene calls are TRBV18 and TRBJ1-1, with a tentative D call TRBD1 (6 bases). CDR3 length equals 14 residues. The ends were cut back, 6 bases at V and 0 bases at J, with 11 bases in the middle. Germline V gives CDR1 KGHSH, CDR2 LQKENI. The CDR3 sequence is CASSLGQMNTEAFF. The DNA of the CDR3 is TGTGCCAGCTCCCTCGGACAGATGAACACTGAAGCTTTCTTT.

There are many counts of this clonotype. The chain uses TRBV7-2 and TRBJ2-3, with no clear D. The CDR3 contains 17 residues. Germline CDR1 and CDR2: SGHTA and FQGNSA. V lost 1 base and J 2 bases, leaving 16 bases between the germline ends. The CDR3 DNA reads as TGTGCCAGCAGCTTAGATTTGGCTAGTGGGAACACAGATACGCAGTATTTT. It translates to CASSLDLASGNTDTQYF.

This clonotype was counted a few times. This sequence joins TRBV6-6 and TRBJ1-6; no clear D. Trimming left V 8 bases short and J 10 bases short, with 15 bases between. The CDR3 extends over 13 amino acids. Germline V gene data show CDR1 as MNHNY and CDR2 as SVGAGI (reference sequence). The CDR3 protein is CASGDSKDSPLHF. The CDR3 DNA reads as TGTGCCAGCGGGGATTCAAAAGACTCACCCCTCCACTTT.

This clonotype was counted many times. V usage is TRBV30 and J usage is TRBJ1-2, with TRBD1 matching over 10 bases. CDR1 is GTSNPN, CDR2 SVGIG, per germline (reference sequence). The CDR3 consists of 15 residues. The J segment lost 6 bases and the V segment lost 3 bases, leaving 10 bases of the junction unmatched. The CDR3 protein is CAWRRGDRGHDGYTF. CDR3 DNA: TGTGCCTGGAGACGGGGGGACAGGGGACATGATGGCTACACCTTC. The full variable domain, its missing parts supplied by reference TRBV30 and TRBJ1-2, is SQTIHQWPATLVQPVGSPLSLECTVEGTSNPNLYWYRQAAGRGLQLLFYSVGIGQISSEVPQNLSASRPQDRQFILSSKKLLLSDSGFYLCAWRRGDRGHDGYTFGSGTRLTVV.

V usage is TRBV6-5 and J usage is TRBJ2-2; 9 nucleotides agree with TRBD1. There are 16 residues in the CDR3. The junction had 2 bases not matched to a gene; V was cut back by 0 bases and J by 3 bases. CDR1 MNHEY and CDR2 SVGAGI come from the germline V gene. CDR3 DNA: TGTGCCAGCAGTTACTCGGGACAGGGATACACCGGGGAGCTGTTTTTT. It translates to CASSYSGQGYTGELFF.

This clonotype was seen at least ten times. The gene calls are TRBV7-9 and TRBJ2-7, with a tentative D call TRBD1 (7 bases). The V gene lost 5 bases and the J gene lost 6 bases, with 23 bases spanning the gap. Germline assignment: CDR1 SEHNR and CDR2 FQNEAQ (reference sequence). There are 16 residues in the CDR3. CDR3 sequence: CASSPEVTGRLFEQYF. CDR3 bases: TGTGCCAGCAGCCCTGAAGTGACAGGGAGGTTGTTCGAGCAGTACTTC.

The chain uses TRBV12-3 or TRBV12-4 and TRBJ1-5; perhaps TRBD1 as D (6 bases). With 6 bases removed from V and 6 bases from J, the gap between germline ends came to 21 bases. CDR3 length equals 16 residues. The CDR3 protein is CASSPVPNRAPQPQHF. The CDR3 DNA reads as TGTGCCAGCAGCCCAGTCCCCAACAGGGCCCCTCAGCCCCAGCATTTT.

This clonotype was picked up many times. The V gene is TRBV5-5, the J gene TRBJ2-1, with unresolved D. The CDR3 covers 14 residues. CDR1 is SGHKS and CDR2 is YYEKEE in the germline V gene (reference sequence). V gave up 1 base and J gave up 15 bases, with 20 bases separating them. The CDR3 region is CASSLTGPESPRFF. The CDR3, as DNA: TGTGCCAGCAGCTTGACTGGACCTGAGAGCCCCCGGTTCTTC.

This clonotype was recorded many times. The V gene is TRBV4-2, the J gene TRBJ1-2; TRBD1 is a possible D gene (5 bases). Trimming removed 1 base from V and 0 bases from J, with 9 bases in between. Germline lookup yields CDR1 LGHNA and CDR2 YNFKEQ. This CDR3 is 15 amino acids long. CDR3 bases: TGTGCCAGCAGCCAAGCAGGGACTCCTAACTATGGCTACACCTTC. Translating gives CASSQAGTPNYGYTF.

This clonotype showed up just a few times. The chain uses TRBV5-1 and TRBJ2-6; D possibly uses TRBD1 or TRBD2 (6 bases each). The V end lost 3 bases, the J end lost 3 bases, and 16 bases lay between the germline ends. Germline V gives CDR1 SGHRS, CDR2 YFSETQ. The length of the CDR3 is 17 residues. CDR3 nucleotides: TGCGCCAGCAGCTCTCGCTCGGGGGCGCTTGGGGCCAACGTCCTGACTTTC. Translation gives CASSSRSGALGANVLTF.

This clonotype occurred a few times. The chain employs TRBV5-1 and TRBJ1-1; D unresolved. Deletions cut 0 bases from V and 4 bases from J, with 22 bases between. Germline-derived CDR1 and CDR2 are SGHRS and YFSETQ. This CDR3 region has 18 residues. Written as DNA, the CDR3 is TGCGCCAGCAGCTTGGCCGTCCGTGGGTTTTTGAGGGCCACTGAAGCTTTCTTT. This translates into CASSLAVRGFLRATEAFF.

The V gene is TRBV6-1, the J gene TRBJ2-6, with a weak D call TRBD2 (6 bases). The CDR3 runs to 16 residues. V lost 2 bases, J lost 3 bases, and 11 bases lay in between. Germline CDR1 and CDR2: MNHNS and SASEGT. Here the CDR3 reads CASSEHGGVGANVLTF. CDR3 DNA: TGTGCCAGCAGTGAACACGGAGGGGTTGGGGCCAACGTCCTGACTTTC.

This clonotype occurred many times. This sequence joins TRBV10-3 and TRBJ2-7, with D tentatively TRBD2 (5 bases). The CDR3 has 13 residues. The V gene lost 4 bases and the J gene lost 3 bases, with 10 bases spanning the gap. CDR1 ENHRY and CDR2 SYGVKD come from the germline V gene. The CDR3 DNA reads as TGTGCCATCAGTGGGGCGAGCGGCTACGAGCAGTACTTC. The encoded protein is CAISGASGYEQYF.

This clonotype was seen a handful of times. The chain recombines TRBV20-1 with TRBJ1-2; 10 nucleotides align to TRBD1. Germline values: CDR1 DFQATT, CDR2 SNEGSKA (reference sequence). This CDR3 has 15 residues. Germline trimming cut 0 bases from V and 3 bases from J; bases unmatched to any gene: 4. As DNA, the CDR3 is TGCAGTGCTAGAGACTCGACAGGGGGCGACTATGGCTACACCTTC. This encodes CSARDSTGGDYGYTF.

The V gene is TRBV7-2, the J gene TRBJ2-7; 10 bases agree with TRBD2. V shed 5 bases, J shed 4 bases, and the junction held 5 bases outside the gene matches. The CDR3 extends over 14 amino acids. The germline gives CDR1 SGHTA, CDR2 FQGNSA. CDR3 residues: CASSTSSGSYEQYF. DNA for the CDR3: TGTGCCAGCAGCACGTCTAGCGGGAGTTACGAGCAGTACTTC. The full variable domain, completed using reference TRBV7-2 and TRBJ2-7, is GAGVSQSPSNKVTEKGKDVELRCDPISGHTALYWYRQSLGQGLEFLIYFQGNSAPDKSGLPSDRFSAERTGGSVSTLTIQRTQQEDSAVYLCASSTSSGSYEQYFGPGTRLTVT.

Ten or more counts support this clonotype. The gene calls are TRBV7-3 and TRBJ1-2, with 7 bases fitting TRBD1. Germline CDR1 SGHTA, CDR2 FQGTGA. The junction had 6 bases not matched to a gene; V was cut back by 0 bases and J by 2 bases. The CDR3 runs to 16 residues. CDR3: CASSLTKGQRNYGYTF. DNA for the CDR3: TGTGCCAGCAGCTTAACGAAGGGACAGAGAAACTATGGCTACACCTTC.

This clonotype was counted a few times. The rearrangement joins TRBV27 to TRBJ2-7, with 9 bases fitting TRBD2. The V gene end was trimmed by 5 bases and the J gene end by 2 bases; junction bases not matched to a gene: 10. CDR1 and CDR2 (germline): MNHEY, SMNVEV (reference sequence). The CDR3 has 16 amino acids. CDR3 in DNA: TGTGCCAGCAGTAAAGAGCGGGGGGCTCTCCCCTACGAGCAGTACTTC. As protein: CASSKERGALPYEQYF.